This TCR beta chain derives from a study of T-cell reconstitution after alpha-beta-depleted transplantation in children. Many counts were recorded for this clonotype. CDR3 length: 14 amino acids. The junction had 4 bases not matched to a gene; V was cut back by 0 bases and J by 3 bases. Germline lookup yields CDR1 DFQATT and CDR2 SNEGSKA (reference sequence). Unique molecular identifiers were incorporated into the prepared TCRbeta library. Via MiXCR, TCRdb re-called the PCR reads, giving one row per CDR3 protein. The data contain under 450,000 distinct CDR3 sequences, about an eighth of them seen just once; the ten biggest clones take up 4.3%.

The chain employs TRBV20-1 and TRBJ2-7, with 8 bases matching TRBD2. Sequencing used PBMCs, obtained from the stem cell graft. The clonotype comes from a human donor who donated a stem cell graft to a child with Fanconi anemia. The CDR3 coding sequence is TGCAGTGCTAGAGATCTGCTAGCGGGCTACGAGCAGTACTTC. The encoded protein is CSARDLLAGYEQYF.